One sample yielded the 24 T cell receptor beta chains listed below, sequenced in a study of T cells in Graves' hyperthyroidism and ophthalmopathy. There were TCR beta CDR3 regions amplified from RNA transcripts. With the HTBI primer set, the TCR CDR3 went through a first round of RT-PCR. In TCRdb, the multiplex PCR reads were re-called with MiXCR into one record per CDR3 protein. The profile shows approximately 400,000 distinct CDR3 sequences, 13% of them singletons. The sequenced material came from blood. All receptors come from a man aged 30 to 45 with Graves' hyperthyroidism that later progressed to Graves' ophthalmopathy.

This chain connects TRBV6-1 to TRBJ2-7; D is unresolved. The V gene lost 8 bases and the J gene lost 1 base, with 12 bases spanning the gap. The CDR3 is 13 amino acids. Per germline, CDR1 MNHNS and CDR2 SASEGT. This CDR3 is CASSSLRSYEQYF. CDR3 DNA sequence: TGTGCCAGCTCCAGCCTTCGATCCTACGAGCAGTACTTC.

Here the CDR3 DNA reads TGTGCCTGGAGTGACCCGGTTTCGCCCCTCCACTTT. This sequence encodes CAWSDPVSPLHF. V is TRBV30 and J is TRBJ1-6, with D hard to call. Trimming stripped 1 base from V and 13 bases from J, with 11 bases between. Germline V gene lookup returns CDR1 GTSNPN and CDR2 SVGIG (reference sequence). The CDR3 sequence is 12 residues long.

This clonotype was seen repeatedly, ten times or more. CDR3 bases: TGTGCCAGCAGTTTCCATGACAGGTTCAATCAGCCCCAGCATTTT. As protein: CASSFHDRFNQPQHF. V and J are TRBV28 and TRBJ1-5; D possibly corresponds to TRBD1 (6 bases). Trimming left V 3 bases short and J 3 bases short, with 12 bases between. This CDR3 is 15 amino acids long. The germline V gene encodes CDR1 MDHEN and CDR2 SYDVKM.

This clonotype was seen at least ten times. The chain has TRBV19 and TRBJ2-7; D is ambiguous. This CDR3 comprises 13 residues. V was trimmed by 8 bases and J by 0 bases, leaving 11 bases between them. The germline V gene has CDR1 LNHDA and CDR2 SQIVND (reference sequence). CDR3 DNA sequence: TGTGCCAGTGGCAGGACGGACTCCTACGAGCAGTACTTC. Translating it yields CASGRTDSYEQYF.

The genes are TRBV12-5 and TRBJ1-1; no definite D call. The germline V gene encodes CDR1 LGHNT and CDR2 FRNRAP. Trimming took off 3 bases at V and 6 bases at J, with 5 bases between the two ends. This CDR3 has 11 residues. CDR3 protein: CASGFSAEAFF. The CDR3 DNA follows: TGTGCTAGTGGTTTTTCAGCTGAAGCTTTCTTT.

This clonotype appeared many times. The chain carries TRBV6-6 and TRBJ1-6; D call uncertain. The CDR3 loop spans 20 amino acids. V lost 0 bases, J lost 5 bases, and 23 bases lay in between. The germline CDR1 and CDR2 sequences are MNHNY and SVGAGI (reference sequence). Written as DNA, the CDR3 is TGTGCCAGCAGTTACTCGAATCCCGGAACGGATTCAGTTGATAATTCACCCCTCCACTTT. Its protein product is CASSYSNPGTDSVDNSPLHF.

This clonotype was seen repeatedly, ten times or more. The CDR3 sequence is CASSPRPSSGNTIYF. The CDR3, as DNA: TGCGCCAGCAGCCCCCGGCCGAGCTCTGGAAACACCATATATTTT. The gene calls are TRBV5-1 and TRBJ1-3; unclear D gene. Trimming shortened V by 4 bases and J by 0 bases, and 11 bases separated the two germline ends. Germline V gene lookup returns CDR1 SGHRS and CDR2 YFSETQ. This CDR3 comprises 15 residues. Filled out from reference TRBV5-1 and TRBJ1-3, the complete variable domain reads KAGVTQTPRYLIKTRGQQVTLSCSPISGHRSVSWYQQTPGQGLQFLFEYFSETQRNKGNFPGRFSGRQFSNSRSEMNVSTLELGDSALYLCASSPRPSSGNTIYFGEGSWLTVV.

This clonotype was recorded many times. The gene calls are TRBV28 and TRBJ1-2, with D unclear. The CDR3 consists of 12 residues. The germline CDR1 and CDR2 sequences are MDHEN and SYDVKM. V lost 2 bases and J 3 bases, leaving 4 bases between the germline ends. The CDR3 region is CASSLNYYGYTF. The CDR3 DNA reads as TGTGCCAGCAGTTTAAACTACTATGGCTACACCTTC.

This clonotype was found many times. CDR3 loop: CALKRTGGYTF. CDR3 in DNA: TGTGCCTTAAAAAGGACAGGAGGCTACACCTTC. This chain links TRBV30 with TRBJ1-2; 7 nucleotides line up with TRBD1. CDR3 length: 11 residues. V was pared by 7 bases and J by 8 bases, with 7 bases of the junction left unmatched. In germline, CDR1 is GTSNPN, CDR2 SVGIG (reference sequence).

This clonotype was seen many times. This chain uses TRBV15 with TRBJ1-2; tentatively, D is TRBD1 (5 bases). The CDR3 contains 12 residues. The V end was cut by 5 bases, the J end by 13 bases, with 17 bases between. Looked up from germline, CDR1 is LNHNV and CDR2 is YYDKDF (reference sequence). This chain's CDR3 is CATSVGREGCTF. The CDR3 region has the DNA TGTGCCACCAGCGTGGGACGGGAAGGATGCACCTTC.

CDR3 sequence (DNA): TGTGCCAGCAGTTTAAGGGGGCAGACATGGGCTAGGAACACTGAAGCTTTCTTT. Translation gives CASSLRGQTWARNTEAFF. This rearrangement joins TRBV12-3 or TRBV12-4 to TRBJ1-1, with 7 bases lining up with TRBD1. This CDR3 contains 18 residues. V dropped 2 bases and J dropped 1; count of bases not matched to a gene: 13.

In its sample, this clonotype was seen many times. The chain has TRBV2 and TRBJ2-7; 12 bases align to TRBD2. The CDR3 is made up of 19 amino acids. Germline V CDR1 and CDR2: SNHLY, FYNNEI. V was clipped by 6 bases and J by 1 base; unmatched bases: 16. The CDR3 DNA follows: TGTGCCAGCAGGGCCCCCACAGGGGACACTAGCGGGGGGTCCTACGAGCAGTACTTC. Protein sequence: CASRAPTGDTSGGSYEQYF. Full variable domain (rest looked up from reference TRBV2 and TRBJ2-7): EPEVTQTPSHQVTQMGQEVILRCVPISNHLYFYWYRQILGQKVEFLVSFYNNEISEKSEIFDDQFSVERPDGSNFTLKIRSTKLEDSAMYFCASRAPTGDTSGGSYEQYFGPGTRLTVT.

This clonotype has a count of ten or more. The chain joins TRBV12-3 or TRBV12-4 to TRBJ2-7; 11 nucleotides agree with TRBD2. V lost 7 bases, J lost 1 base, and 9 bases stayed unmatched. This CDR3 contains 16 residues. CDR3 in amino acids: CASTPSIAGGSYEQYF. The CDR3 DNA is TGTGCCAGCACCCCTTCTATAGCGGGGGGGTCCTACGAGCAGTACTTC.

Only a few counts were recorded for this clonotype. The chain recombines TRBV30 with TRBJ1-1; TRBD1 might be the D (6 bases). Germline V gives CDR1 GTSNPN, CDR2 SVGIG (reference sequence). Between the trimmed V and J ends, which lost 7 bases and 4 bases, there was a span of 16 bases. CDR3 length: 13 amino acids. CDR3 residues: CAFATGASTEAFF. The CDR3 DNA reads as TGTGCCTTCGCGACGGGGGCGAGCACTGAAGCTTTCTTT.

This clonotype was seen at least ten times. This chain joins TRBV5-1 and TRBJ2-7; possible D gene TRBD2, 7 bases. CDR1 and CDR2 from the germline V gene are SGHRS and YFSETQ. Trimming pared 1 base from V and 0 bases from J, leaving 14 bases between. This CDR3 region has 16 residues. CDR3 coding DNA: TGCGCCAGCAGCTTGAACGGGGGGCCGAGCTCCTACGAGCAGTACTTC. Translation gives CASSLNGGPSSYEQYF.

The V gene is TRBV5-6, the J gene TRBJ1-2, with 9 bases matching TRBD1. J lost 1 base, V lost 9 bases, and 10 bases had no gene match. The CDR3 sequence is 15 residues long. Germline loops: CDR1 SGHDT, CDR2 YYEEEE. CDR3 sequence reads: CATWDREGHNYGYTF. CDR3 nucleotide sequence: TGTGCCACATGGGACAGGGAAGGCCATAACTATGGCTACACCTTC.

The table lists this clonotype with a few counts. The chain employs TRBV28 and TRBJ2-4; 7 bases are a match to TRBD2. The CDR3 has 17 amino acids. The germline gives CDR1 MDHEN, CDR2 SYDVKM. J was trimmed by 8 bases and V by 8 bases; bases with no gene match: 21. CDR3 bases: TGTGCCAGCTCTAAACAAACTTGGGACTATTCTAGGGACATTCAGTACTTC. Translated, it gives CASSKQTWDYSRDIQYF.

The CDR3 region is CASSLMWGGDTEAFF. The CDR3 region has the DNA TGCGCCAGCAGCTTGATGTGGGGGGGTGACACTGAAGCTTTCTTT. This chain joins TRBV5-1 and TRBJ1-1, with a possible D match to TRBD1 (5 bases). The CDR3 extends over 15 amino acids. Trimming took off 1 base at V and 3 bases at J, with 13 bases between the two ends. Germline CDR1 reads SGHRS; CDR2 reads YFSETQ.

This clonotype has only a few counts. The chain is built from TRBV5-1 and TRBJ2-7; the D call may be TRBD1 or TRBD2 (6 bases each). Germline-derived CDR1 and CDR2 are SGHRS and YFSETQ. Trimming left V 2 bases short and J 0 bases short, with 9 bases between. CDR3 size: 14 residues. CDR3 bases: TGCGCCAGCAGCTTCGGGGGCTACTCCTACGAGCAGTACTTC. Its protein is CASSFGGYSYEQYF.

V is TRBV15 and J is TRBJ2-7; maybe TRBD1 (5 bases). Germline V gene sequence: CDR1 LNHNV, CDR2 YYDKDF (reference sequence). With 0 bases removed from V and 2 bases from J, the gap between germline ends came to 14 bases. There are 16 residues in the CDR3. The CDR3 DNA sequence: TGTGCCACCAGCAGAGATAATTGGGGCGGACCCTACGAGCAGTACTTC. Its translation: CATSRDNWGGPYEQYF.

This clonotype was seen repeatedly, ten times or more. The chain is built from TRBV30 and TRBJ1-3; maybe TRBD1 (5 bases). V gave up 2 bases and J gave up 2 bases, with 10 bases separating them. The CDR3 sequence is 14 residues long. The germline gives CDR1 GTSNPN, CDR2 SVGIG (reference sequence). CDR3 protein: CAWSPKGTGNTIYF. As DNA, the CDR3 is TGTGCCTGGAGTCCCAAGGGGACTGGAAACACCATATATTTT.

The V gene is TRBV12-3 or TRBV12-4, the J gene TRBJ1-5, with D perhaps matching TRBD1 (6 bases). Trimming took off 5 bases at V and 5 bases at J, with 16 bases between the two ends. The CDR3 is made up of 15 amino acids. CDR3 in DNA: TGTGCCAGCAGTATCTTGGGGGCACAGCATCAGCCCCAGCATTTT. It specifies CASSILGAQHQPQHF.

This clonotype was detected many times. The rearrangement joins TRBV19 to TRBJ2-2; unclear D gene. Germline CDR1 and CDR2: LNHDA and SQIVND (reference sequence). This CDR3 is 13 amino acids long. The V gene lost 2 bases and the J gene lost 6 bases, with 7 bases spanning the gap. This chain's CDR3 is CASSILDPGELFF. The DNA of the CDR3 is TGTGCCAGTAGTATACTAGATCCCGGGGAGCTGTTTTTT.

CDR3 DNA: TGCAGTGCCCTTTTCGGGACTAGCTATTGGACAGATACGCAGTATTTT. This encodes CSALFGTSYWTDTQYF. The chain recombines TRBV20-1 with TRBJ2-3; 9 nucleotides match TRBD2. J gave up 3 bases and V 6 bases, and 13 bases lay outside the gene matches. Germline values: CDR1 DFQATT, CDR2 SNEGSKA (reference sequence). The CDR3 is made up of 16 amino acids.